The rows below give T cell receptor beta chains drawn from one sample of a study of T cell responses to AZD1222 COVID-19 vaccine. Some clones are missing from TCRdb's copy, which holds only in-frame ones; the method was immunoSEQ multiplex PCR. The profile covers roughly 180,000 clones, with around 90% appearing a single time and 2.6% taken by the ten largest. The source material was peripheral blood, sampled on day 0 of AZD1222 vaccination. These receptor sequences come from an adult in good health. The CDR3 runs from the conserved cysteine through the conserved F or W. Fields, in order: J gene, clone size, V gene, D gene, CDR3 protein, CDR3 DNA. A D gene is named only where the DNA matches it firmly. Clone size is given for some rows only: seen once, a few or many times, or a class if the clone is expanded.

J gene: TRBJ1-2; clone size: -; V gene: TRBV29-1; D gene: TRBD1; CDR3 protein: CSVGGTGVYGYTF; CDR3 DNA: TGCAGCGTTGGGGGGACAGGGGTTTATGGCTACACCTTC
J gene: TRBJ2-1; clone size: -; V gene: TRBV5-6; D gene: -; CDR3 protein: CASSLMAGVVSYNEQFF; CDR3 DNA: TGTGCCAGCAGCTTGATGGCCGGGGTAGTCTCCTACAATGAGCAGTTCTTC
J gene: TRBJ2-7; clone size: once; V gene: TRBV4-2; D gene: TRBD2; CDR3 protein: CASSQDLGLAGVVQYF; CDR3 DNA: TGTGCCAGCAGCCAAGATTTAGGACTAGCGGGAGTAGTGCAGTACTTC
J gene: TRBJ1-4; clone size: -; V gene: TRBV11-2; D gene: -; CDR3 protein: CASSLVRGANEKLFF; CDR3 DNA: TGTGCCAGCAGCTTAGTGAGGGGGGCTAATGAAAAACTGTTTTTT
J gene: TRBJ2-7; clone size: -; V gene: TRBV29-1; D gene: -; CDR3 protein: CSVSRGDGPYEQYF; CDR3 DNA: TGCAGCGTTTCTAGGGGGGACGGACCCTACGAGCAGTACTTC
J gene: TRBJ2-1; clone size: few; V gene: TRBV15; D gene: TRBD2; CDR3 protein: CATSRWTSAYNEQFF; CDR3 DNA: TGTGCCACCAGTCGCTGGACTAGCGCGTACAATGAGCAGTTCTTC
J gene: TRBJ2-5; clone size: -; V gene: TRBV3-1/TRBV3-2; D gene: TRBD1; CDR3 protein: CASSRANRGETQYF; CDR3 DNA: TGTGCCAGCAGCCGAGCCAACAGGGGGGAGACCCAGTACTTC
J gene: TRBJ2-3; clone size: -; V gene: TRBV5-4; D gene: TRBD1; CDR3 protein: CAIHRGTSTDTQYF; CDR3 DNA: TGTGCCATACACAGGGGGACAAGCACAGATACGCAGTATTTT
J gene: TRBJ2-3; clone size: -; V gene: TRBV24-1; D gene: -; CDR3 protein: CATSDPTSGAAGDTQYF; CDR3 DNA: TGTGCCACCAGTGATCCCACTTCCGGAGCAGCGGGAGATACGCAGTATTTT
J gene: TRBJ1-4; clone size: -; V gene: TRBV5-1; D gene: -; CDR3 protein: CASGPQGGGTNEKLFF; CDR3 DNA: TGCGCCAGCGGGCCTCAAGGAGGGGGTACTAATGAAAAACTGTTTTTT
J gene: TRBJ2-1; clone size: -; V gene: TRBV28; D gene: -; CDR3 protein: CASRQGPGVRDSSYNEQFF; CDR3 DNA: TGTGCCAGCAGACAAGGACCAGGCGTTCGGGATAGCTCCTACAATGAGCAGTTCTTC
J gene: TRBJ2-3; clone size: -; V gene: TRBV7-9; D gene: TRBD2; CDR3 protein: CASSLTSGTSTDTQYF; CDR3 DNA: TGTGCCAGCAGCCTCACTAGCGGGACTAGCACAGATACGCAGTATTTT
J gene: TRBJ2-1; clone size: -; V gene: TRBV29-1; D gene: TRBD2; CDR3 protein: CSAPGRLAGGRGNEQFF; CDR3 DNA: TGCAGCGCCCCAGGTCGGCTAGCGGGAGGGCGAGGCAATGAGCAGTTCTTC
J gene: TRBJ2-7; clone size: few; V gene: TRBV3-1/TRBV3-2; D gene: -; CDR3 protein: CASSQAPLRGGAYEQYF; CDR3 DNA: TGTGCCAGCAGCCAAGCCCCTTTGAGGGGGGGGGCCTACGAGCAGTACTTC
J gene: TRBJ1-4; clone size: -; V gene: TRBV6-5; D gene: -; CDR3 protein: CASSYSSGAGEKLFF; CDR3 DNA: TGTGCCAGCAGTTACTCTTCAGGGGCTGGGGAAAAACTGTTTTTT
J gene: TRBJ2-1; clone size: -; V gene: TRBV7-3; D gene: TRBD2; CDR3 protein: CASSLGTSGIGEQFF; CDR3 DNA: TGTGCCAGCAGCCTAGGGACTAGCGGGATTGGGGAGCAGTTCTTC
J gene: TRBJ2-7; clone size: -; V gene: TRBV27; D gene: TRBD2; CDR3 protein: CASSLSGTSGSFYEQYF; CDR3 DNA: TGTGCCAGCAGTTTATCGGGGACTAGCGGGAGCTTCTACGAGCAGTACTTC
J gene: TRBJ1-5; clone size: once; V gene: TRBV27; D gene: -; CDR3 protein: CASSLSFSGAHDQHF; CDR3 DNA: TGTGCCAGCAGTTTAAGTTTCTCGGGGGCCCATGACCAGCATTTT
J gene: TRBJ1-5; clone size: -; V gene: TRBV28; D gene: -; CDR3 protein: CASSFDGTPKNQPQHF; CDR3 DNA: TGTGCCAGCAGTTTTGACGGGACTCCAAAAAATCAGCCCCAGCATTTT
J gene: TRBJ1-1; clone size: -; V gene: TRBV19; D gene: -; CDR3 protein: CASSVTVYTEAFF; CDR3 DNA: TGTGCCAGTAGTGTGACGGTTTACACTGAAGCTTTCTTT
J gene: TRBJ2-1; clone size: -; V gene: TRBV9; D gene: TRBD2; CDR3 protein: CASSVEGLAYNEQFF; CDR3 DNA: TGTGCCAGCAGCGTTGAGGGACTAGCCTACAATGAGCAGTTCTTC
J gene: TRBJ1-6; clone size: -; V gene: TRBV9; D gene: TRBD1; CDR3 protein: CASSVEGQGLSPLHF; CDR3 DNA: TGTGCCAGCAGCGTAGAGGGACAGGGGCTCTCACCCCTCCACTTT
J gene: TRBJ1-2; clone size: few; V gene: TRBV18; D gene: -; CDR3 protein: CASSPPSGSNYGYTF; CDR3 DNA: TGTGCCAGCTCACCACCATCGGGCAGCAACTATGGCTACACCTTC
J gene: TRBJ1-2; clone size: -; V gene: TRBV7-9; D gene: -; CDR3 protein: CASSLAGYNYGYTF; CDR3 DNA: TGTGCCAGCAGCTTAGCCGGCTATAACTATGGCTACACCTTC
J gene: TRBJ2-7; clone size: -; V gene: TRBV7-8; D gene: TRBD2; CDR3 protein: CASSLGGWAGEGSYEQYF; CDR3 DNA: TGTGCCAGCAGCTTAGGAGGGTGGGCGGGAGAAGGCTCCTACGAGCAGTACTTC
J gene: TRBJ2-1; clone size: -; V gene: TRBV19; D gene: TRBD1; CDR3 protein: CASRRQGAGYNEQFF; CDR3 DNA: TGTGCCAGTAGGAGACAGGGGGCAGGATACAATGAGCAGTTCTTC
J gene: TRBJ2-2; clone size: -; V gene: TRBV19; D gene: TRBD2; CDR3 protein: CASSLTSGLTGELFF; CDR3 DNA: TGTGCCAGTAGTTTGACTAGCGGGCTCACCGGGGAGCTGTTTTTT
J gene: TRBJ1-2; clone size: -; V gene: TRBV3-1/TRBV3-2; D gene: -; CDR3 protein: CASSQDRRGHGYTF; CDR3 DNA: TGTGCCAGCAGCCAAGATCGTAGGGGCCATGGCTACACCTTC
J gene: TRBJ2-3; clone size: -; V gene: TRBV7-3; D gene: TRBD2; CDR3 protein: CASSPQGSGSTQYF; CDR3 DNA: TGTGCCAGCAGCCCCCAGGGGAGCGGGAGCACGCAGTATTTT
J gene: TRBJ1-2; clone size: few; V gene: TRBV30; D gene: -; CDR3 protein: CAWASLGHPGYGYTF; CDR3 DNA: TGTGCCTGGGCATCTTTGGGACACCCGGGCTATGGCTACACCTTC
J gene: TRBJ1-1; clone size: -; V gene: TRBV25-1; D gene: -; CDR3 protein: CASTPQGLVTEAFF; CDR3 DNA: TGTGCCAGCACTCCGCAGGGGTTAGTAACTGAAGCTTTCTTT
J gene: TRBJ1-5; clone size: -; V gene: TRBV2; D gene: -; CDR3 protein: CASSEAPDAGNQPQHF; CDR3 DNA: TGTGCCAGCAGTGAAGCGCCGGATGCGGGCAATCAGCCCCAGCATTTT
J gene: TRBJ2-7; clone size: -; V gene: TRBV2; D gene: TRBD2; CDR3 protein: CASSESSLAGGKYEQYF; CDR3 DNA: TGTGCCAGCAGTGAATCGTCTCTAGCGGGAGGGAAGTACGAGCAGTACTTC
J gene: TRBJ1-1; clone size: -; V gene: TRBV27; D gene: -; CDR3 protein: CASSLRGVGGRKTEAFF; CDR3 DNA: TGTGCCAGCAGTTTAAGGGGGGTTGGGGGAAGGAAGACTGAAGCTTTCTTT